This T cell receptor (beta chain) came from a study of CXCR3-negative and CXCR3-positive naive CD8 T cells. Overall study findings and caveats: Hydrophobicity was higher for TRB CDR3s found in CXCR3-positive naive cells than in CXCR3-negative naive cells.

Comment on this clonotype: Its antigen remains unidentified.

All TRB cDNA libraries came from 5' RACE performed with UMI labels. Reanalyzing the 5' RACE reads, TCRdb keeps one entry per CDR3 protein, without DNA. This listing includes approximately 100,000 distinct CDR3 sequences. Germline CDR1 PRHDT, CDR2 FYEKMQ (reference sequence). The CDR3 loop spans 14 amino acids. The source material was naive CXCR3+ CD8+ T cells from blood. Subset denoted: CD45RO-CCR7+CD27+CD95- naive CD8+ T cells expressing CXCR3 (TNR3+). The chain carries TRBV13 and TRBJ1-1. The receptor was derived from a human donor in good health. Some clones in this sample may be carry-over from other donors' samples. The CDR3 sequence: CASRIRTANTEAFF.